The entry that follows covers one T cell receptor beta chain sequence. Caucasian adults residing in Nashville, Tennessee made up all the donors. This sample is drawn from a study of shared clonotypes between healthy human individuals. Every subset's genomic DNA went evenly onto several immunoSEQ plates. Generated by immunoSEQ multiplex PCR, the TCRdb table keeps only in-frame clones and is missing some. The data hold roughly 2.2 million clones, with about nine tenths observed a single time. CDR3 length: 15 residues. Germline values: CDR1 MNHNS, CDR2 SASEGT. V was pared by 6 bases and J by 0 bases, with 5 bases of the junction left unmatched.

Sequencing used naive CD4+ T cells from PBMCs. Subset noted: CD45RA+ positively selected. The chain is built from TRBV6-1 and TRBJ1-5; 7 bases line up with TRBD1. This TCR was sampled from a man aged 18 to 29 in good health. Some clones in this sample may be carry-over from other donors' samples. CDR3 in DNA: TGTGCCAGCAGACAACAGGGGTATAGCAATCAGCCCCAGCATTTT. It yields the protein CASRQQGYSNQPQHF.